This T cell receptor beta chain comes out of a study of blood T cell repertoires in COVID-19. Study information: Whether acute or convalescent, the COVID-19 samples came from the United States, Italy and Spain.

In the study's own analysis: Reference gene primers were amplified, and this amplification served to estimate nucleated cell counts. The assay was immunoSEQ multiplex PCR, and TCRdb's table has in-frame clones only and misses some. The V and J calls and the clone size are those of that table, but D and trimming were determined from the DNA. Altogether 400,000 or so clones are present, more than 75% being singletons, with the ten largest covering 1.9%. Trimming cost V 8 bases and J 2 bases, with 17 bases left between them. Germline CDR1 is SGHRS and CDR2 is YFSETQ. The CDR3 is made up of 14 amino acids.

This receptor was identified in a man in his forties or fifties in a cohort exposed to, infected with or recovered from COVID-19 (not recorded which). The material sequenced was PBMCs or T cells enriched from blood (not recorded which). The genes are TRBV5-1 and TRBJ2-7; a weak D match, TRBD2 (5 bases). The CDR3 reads CASKAPGSTYEQYF. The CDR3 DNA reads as TGCGCCAGTAAAGCCCCGGGGTCCACCTACGAGCAGTACTTC.